These 30 T cell receptor beta chains originate from one sample sequenced in a study of CXCR3-negative and CXCR3-positive naive CD8 T cells. The authors prepared UMI-labeled TRB cDNA libraries by 5' RACE. Reprocessing the 5' RACE reads, TCRdb reports a single entry for every CDR3 protein and omits DNA. The sample has some 150,000 distinct CDR3 sequences. Antigens for these TCRs are unknown. Study outcomes and limitations: Hydrophobicity was higher for TRB CDR3s found in CXCR3-positive naive cells than in CXCR3-negative naive cells.

Sequenced sample: naive CXCR3+ CD8+ T cells from blood. Stated subset: CD45RO-CCR7+CD27+CD95- naive CD8+ T cells expressing CXCR3 (TNR3+). Receptors originate from a human donor in good health. Some clones in this sample may be carry-over from other donors' samples.

This rearrangement joins TRBV7-3 to TRBJ2-6; TCRdb calls TRBD2, which cannot be checked without DNA. Germline CDR1 SGHTA, CDR2 FQGTGA. The CDR3 extends over 22 amino acids. The CDR3 protein is CASSLTPSGIQTPNSGANVLTF.

The gene calls are TRBV3-1 and TRBJ2-1; TCRdb outputs TRBD2, but without DNA this stays unchecked. The CDR3 covers 17 residues. CDR1 and CDR2 from the germline V gene are LGHDT and YNNKEL (reference sequence). CDR3 amino acids: CASSQRPLAGGPDEQFF.

CDR3 sequence: CASSEEGAYNEQFF. The V call is TRBV6-1, the J call TRBJ2-1; TCRdb gives TRBD2 as the D gene, but with no DNA this cannot be confirmed. Per germline, CDR1 MNHNS and CDR2 SASEGT. The CDR3 is 14 residues long.

V and J are TRBV29-1 and TRBJ2-7. The CDR3 covers 16 residues. Germline V CDR1 and CDR2: SQVTM, ANQGSEA. The CDR3 spells CSASQLLTGRASEQYF.

The rearrangement uses TRBV4-1 and TRBJ2-3; TCRdb calls TRBD2, which cannot be checked without DNA. Germline CDR1 and CDR2: MGHRA and YSYEKL. CDR3 length equals 14 residues. The CDR3 reads CVSSPKGPREAQYF.

The gene calls are TRBV12-3 or TRBV12-4 and TRBJ2-1. The CDR3 length is 14 residues. CDR3 protein: CASGRQGPHNEQFF.

The chain recombines TRBV2 with TRBJ2-5; with no DNA, the TCRdb D assignment of TRBD1 cannot be verified. Germline V gene lookup returns CDR1 SNHLY and CDR2 FYNNEI. The CDR3 is 13 amino acids. The CDR3 reads CASAPSIVGTQYF. Full variable domain (remainder filled in from reference TRBV2 and TRBJ2-5): EPEVTQTPSHQVTQMGQEVILRCVPISNHLYFYWYRQILGQKVEFLVSFYNNEISEKSEIFDDQFSVERPDGSNFTLKIRSTKLEDSAMYFCASAPSIVGTQYFGPGTRLLVL.

The rearrangement joins TRBV28 to TRBJ2-5; the D gene TCRdb calls, TRBD2, cannot be checked with no DNA. This CDR3 has 14 residues. Germline V gives CDR1 MDHEN, CDR2 SYDVKM. Here the CDR3 reads CASSLEGMRETQYF. The whole variable domain, remainder taken from reference TRBV28 and TRBJ2-5, is DVKVTQSSRYLVKRTGEKVFLECVQDMDHENMFWYRQDPGLGLRLIYFSYDVKMKEKGDIPEGYSVSREKKERFSLILESASTNQTSMYLCASSLEGMRETQYFGPGTRLLVL.

The rearrangement joins TRBV27 to TRBJ1-3; TCRdb's D call of TRBD1 is untestable without DNA. The CDR3 runs 15 residues. In germline, CDR1 is MNHEY, CDR2 SMNVEV (reference sequence). CDR3 sequence: CASFSGGSSGNTIYF.

The chain employs TRBV28 and TRBJ2-3. Germline-derived CDR1 and CDR2 are MDHEN and SYDVKM. The CDR3 has 14 residues. This CDR3 reads CASSQTASTDTQYF.

This chain links TRBV18 with TRBJ2-1; TCRdb calls TRBD1, which cannot be checked without DNA. Germline values: CDR1 KGHSH, CDR2 LQKENI. CDR3 length: 14 residues. The CDR3 is CASSHPQGAGEQFF.

The chain has TRBV14 and TRBJ2-1. CDR3 length: 15 amino acids. Looked up from germline, CDR1 is SGHDN and CDR2 is FVKESK. The CDR3 reads CASSQVMSSYNEQFF.

The chain carries TRBV5-5 and TRBJ2-2. Germline V lookup: CDR1 SGHKS, CDR2 YYEKEE (reference sequence). This CDR3 region has 12 residues. The CDR3 spells CASSPYDGELFF.

The V call is TRBV20-1, the J call TRBJ2-1; TCRdb's D gene call, TRBD2, goes unchecked for lack of DNA. CDR1 and CDR2 from the germline V gene are DFQATT and SNEGSKA (reference sequence). The CDR3 extends over 14 amino acids. This chain's CDR3 is CSARGQGDYNEQFF.

The V call is TRBV7-9, the J call TRBJ1-1; lacking DNA, the TRBD1 call made by TCRdb goes unchecked. CDR1 SEHNR and CDR2 FQNEAQ come from the germline V gene (reference sequence). The CDR3 runs to 16 residues. CDR3 sequence: CASSSKPGFPNTEAFF. Variable domain in full (rest from reference TRBV7-9 and TRBJ1-1): DTGVSQNPRHKITKRGQNVTFRCDPISEHNRLYWYRQTLGQGPEFLTYFQNEAQLEKSRLLSDRFSAERPKGSFSTLEIQRTEQGDSAMYLCASSSKPGFPNTEAFFGQGTRLTVV.

The chain couples TRBV11-1 to TRBJ2-1; checking the TCRdb D call of TRBD2 is not possible without DNA. This CDR3 comprises 16 residues. Germline CDR1 and CDR2: SGHAT and FQDESV (reference sequence). The CDR3 reads CASSLDGLIDYNEQFF.

This rearrangement joins TRBV27 to TRBJ1-1; checking the TCRdb D call of TRBD1 is not possible without DNA. Germline lookup yields CDR1 MNHEY and CDR2 SMNVEV (reference sequence). The CDR3 is 14 residues long. CDR3 residues: CASSSGQANTEAFF.

The rearrangement joins TRBV6-6 to TRBJ2-1; the D call from TCRdb, TRBD1, cannot be confirmed without DNA. The length of the CDR3 is 12 residues. The germline V gene encodes CDR1 MNHNY and CDR2 SVGAGI (reference sequence). The CDR3 sequence is CASSYSAPEQFF.

V is TRBV7-9 and J is TRBJ1-1. The V gene's germline CDR1 is SEHNR and CDR2 FQNEAQ (reference sequence). This CDR3 is 12 amino acids long. CDR3 residues: CASSSSNTEAFF.

The J gene is TRBJ1-1, the V gene TRBV4-1; checking the TCRdb D call of TRBD1 is not possible without DNA. The CDR3 extends over 16 amino acids. Germline lookup yields CDR1 MGHRA and CDR2 YSYEKL. The CDR3 here is CASSQEGQDFGTEAFF.

The rearrangement joins TRBV6-5 to TRBJ1-1. From germline, CDR1 is MNHEY and CDR2 SVGAGI. This CDR3 is built from 14 residues. CDR3 protein: CASSYRDMNTEAFF.

The rearrangement joins TRBV7-2 to TRBJ1-4; TCRdb picks TRBD1, but there is no DNA to check that call. This CDR3 is 17 amino acids long. Per germline, CDR1 SGHTA and CDR2 FQGNSA. The CDR3 loop reads CASSPYVDLTRDEKLFF.

This CDR3 is CASSLAGHPQNYGYTF. V gene TRBV7-9 combines with J gene TRBJ1-2; TCRdb selects TRBD1, and the lack of DNA leaves this call unchecked. The CDR3 length is 16 residues. Per germline, CDR1 SEHNR and CDR2 FQNEAQ (reference sequence).

The chain is built from TRBV12-3 or TRBV12-4 and TRBJ2-7; TCRdb's D gene call, TRBD1, goes unchecked for lack of DNA. The CDR3 runs to 16 residues. This CDR3 reads CASSPPDSSGSYEQYF.

The chain couples TRBV12-3 or TRBV12-4 to TRBJ1-6; the TCRdb call, TRBD1, lacks DNA for checking. The CDR3 is made up of 14 amino acids. The CDR3 reads CASSDTGGNSPLHF.

The CDR3: CASSWDRGRGEQYF. The chain joins TRBV28 to TRBJ2-7; as DNA is missing, the TRBD1 call by TCRdb cannot be tested. The CDR3 is 14 amino acids. In germline, CDR1 is MDHEN, CDR2 SYDVKM.

V is TRBV6-6 and J is TRBJ1-4; the TCRdb call, TRBD1, lacks DNA for checking. Germline V gives CDR1 MNHNY, CDR2 SVGAGI (reference sequence). The CDR3 sequence is 14 residues long. The CDR3 region is CASSSGTGNEKLFF.

V is TRBV29-1 and J is TRBJ1-2. Germline lookup yields CDR1 SQVTM and CDR2 ANQGSEA. The CDR3 totals 11 residues. The CDR3 reads CSVVWVSGYTF. Full variable domain (outside the CDR3, taken from reference TRBV29-1 and TRBJ1-2): SAVISQKPSRDICQRGTSLTIQCQVDSQVTMMFWYRQQPGQSLTLIATANQGSEATYESGFVIDKFPISRPNLTFSTLTVSNMSPEDSSIYLCSVVWVSGYTFGSGTRLTVV.

CDR3 sequence reads: CASSWFLSDTQYF. The chain uses TRBV6-2 or TRBV6-3 and TRBJ2-3. The CDR3 extends over 13 amino acids. In germline, CDR1 is MNHEY, CDR2 SVGEGT.

V gene TRBV6-6 combines with J gene TRBJ2-5. The CDR3 runs 13 residues. Germline V gene lookup returns CDR1 MNHNY and CDR2 SVGAGI (reference sequence). The CDR3 protein is CASSYGTEETQYF.